Included here is one TCR beta chain sequence, with context. Antigen unknown. These data belong to a study of shared clonotypes between healthy human individuals. The wider study: Per-donor plates numbered three CD4 naive, three CD4 memory, two CD8 naive and one CD8 memory.

General observations from the study: Clonotype sharing among donors, it was expected, would be affected by sequencing depth. Non-shared clonotypes had lower generation probabilities than those shared by all four donors. Despite large depth, sorted-subset datasets appeared incompletely sequenced.

V lost 7 bases and J 2 bases, leaving 12 bases between the germline ends. The CDR3 sequence is 13 residues long. Germline V lookup: CDR1 MDHEN, CDR2 SYDVKM. The naive CD8 subset, CD45RO-negative cells positively selected for CCR7, excluded terminally differentiated effector memory CD45RA+ cells. Produced via immunoSEQ multiplex PCR; TCRdb's table is partial and in-frame only. The sample has roughly 770,000 clones; 90% to 97% are singletons. The sequence derives from a young man in good health. The sequenced sample was naive CD8+ T cells sorted from blood. The rearrangement uses TRBV28 and TRBJ2-7; D is perhaps TRBD1 (5 bases). The CDR3: CASTVDSAYEQYF. The CDR3 DNA reads TGTGCCAGCACCGTAGACAGTGCCTACGAGCAGTACTTC.